Below are 15 T cell receptor beta chains sequenced from a single sample in a study of T cells after yellow fever vaccination (dated by TCRdb to 2018 to 2020). Library creation used 5' RACE. Instrument used: Illumina HiSeq 2500. TCRdb trimmed the raw reads at Q25, called clones with MiXCR and kept productive beta chains. Rows merge per CDR3 protein into single entries with the most common DNA and genes. A total of about 50,000 distinct CDR3 sequences appear in this sample, about 7.4% of them only once. The top ten clonotypes cover roughly 31% of the sample. This specimen's treatment or condition label, per the study, means: live attenuated yellow fever vaccine strain. The material was CD8+ T cells sorted from PBMCs, obtained roughly 14 days after the first yellow fever vaccination. The receptors originated from a man aged 18-30 years who received the YFV17D yellow fever vaccine.

In this sample, this clonotype turned up a few times. The chain joins TRBV11-2 to TRBJ2-5, with 10 bases lining up with TRBD1. V gave up 11 bases and J gave up 4 bases; unmatched junction bases: 10. Germline V gives CDR1 SGHAT, CDR2 FQNNGV. This CDR3 has 14 amino acids. CDR3 bases: TGTGCCGTCCGGGACAGGGGTCGTTCAGAGACCCAGTACTTC. It encodes CAVRDRGRSETQYF.

This clonotype was seen at least ten times. CDR3 sequence reads: CASSNEPAYNEQFF. The CDR3 nucleotides are TGTGCCAGCAGTAACGAGCCCGCCTACAATGAGCAGTTCTTC. This chain links TRBV12-3 or TRBV12-4 with TRBJ2-1; D is unclear. Trimming left V 5 bases short and J 2 bases short, with 10 bases between. There are 14 residues in the CDR3.

The chain employs TRBV2 and TRBJ2-1, with D unclear. With 8 bases removed from V and 5 bases from J, the gap between germline ends came to 7 bases. Germline assignment: CDR1 SNHLY and CDR2 FYNNEI. The CDR3 has 11 residues. CDR3 residues: CASLGDNEQFF. The CDR3 bases are TGTGCCAGCCTTGGAGACAATGAGCAGTTCTTC.

This clonotype was picked up many times. This rearrangement joins TRBV5-5 to TRBJ2-5; 9 bases are a match to TRBD1. The CDR3 length is 14 residues. Germline trimming cut 3 bases from V and 4 bases from J; bases unmatched to any gene: 4. Germline V gene data show CDR1 as SGHKS and CDR2 as YYEKEE (reference sequence). CDR3 loop: CASSSGQGRETQYF. CDR3 sequence (DNA): TGTGCCAGCAGCTCAGGACAGGGGCGAGAGACCCAGTACTTC.

This clonotype was detected only once. This chain links TRBV4-2 with TRBJ2-5; D is perhaps TRBD2 (6 bases). CDR3 length: 16 residues. CDR1 and CDR2 (germline): LGHNA, YNFKEQ. Trimming pared 4 bases from V and 1 base from J, leaving 16 bases between. CDR3 amino acids: CASSPGLLGGQETQYF. The CDR3 DNA reads TGTGCCAGCAGCCCGGGGCTACTGGGAGGCCAAGAGACCCAGTACTTC.

This clonotype was picked up many times. CDR3 in DNA: TGTGCCAGCAGCCCTCCCGGGGAGCTGTTTTTT. The encoded protein is CASSPPGELFF. The V call is TRBV11-2, the J call TRBJ2-2; no definite D call. V lost 5 bases to trimming and J lost 6 bases, with 4 bases between them. Per germline, CDR1 SGHAT and CDR2 FQNNGV. The CDR3 sequence is 11 residues long.

Ten or more counts support this clonotype. The rearrangement uses TRBV9 and TRBJ2-1; 7 bases match TRBD1. The V segment lost 0 bases and the J segment 2 bases; nucleotides outside the gene matches: 2. Germline values: CDR1 SGDLS, CDR2 YYNGEE. The CDR3 is 15 amino acids. The DNA of the CDR3 is TGTGCCAGCAGCGTAGGGGGACAGCCCTACAATGAGCAGTTCTTC. Its protein product is CASSVGGQPYNEQFF.

The chain uses TRBV12-3 or TRBV12-4 and TRBJ1-5; the D is unclear. This CDR3 has 15 amino acids. V was trimmed by 1 base and J by 4 bases, leaving 11 bases between them. CDR3 sequence: CASSLGKRTNQPQHF. DNA for the CDR3: TGTGCCAGCAGTTTAGGGAAGCGAACAAATCAGCCCCAGCATTTT.

This clonotype was detected only a few times. This chain connects TRBV6-2 or TRBV6-3 to TRBJ2-7, with D maybe TRBD2 (5 bases). Between the trimmed V and J ends, which lost 0 bases and 0 bases, there was a span of 18 bases. Germline V gene sequence: CDR1 MNHEY, CDR2 SVGEGT. This CDR3 spans 18 amino acids. The CDR3 here is CASSYSEGVRRSSYEQYF. DNA of the CDR3: TGTGCCAGCAGTTACTCAGAAGGTGTCAGGAGGAGCTCCTACGAGCAGTACTTC.

This clonotype occurred many times. The chain uses TRBV4-1 and TRBJ2-2; D is unresolved. The V gene lost 1 base and the J gene lost 5 bases, with 8 bases spanning the gap. The germline gives CDR1 MGHRA, CDR2 YSYEKL. The CDR3 has 14 residues. In DNA, the CDR3 is TGCGCCAGCAGCCAAGCGGAAAGAACCGGGGAGCTGTTTTTT. This gives the protein CASSQAERTGELFF.

This clonotype occurred many times. The gene calls are TRBV6-5 and TRBJ2-7; 12 bases fit TRBD2. V lost 1 base and J lost 6; bases outside the gene matches: 10. CDR1 is MNHEY, CDR2 SVGAGI, per germline. The CDR3 is 17 residues long. The CDR3 spells CASSYLILAGGPSEQYF. The DNA for the CDR3 is TGTGCCAGCAGTTACTTAATTCTAGCGGGGGGGCCAAGCGAGCAGTACTTC.

In its sample, this clonotype was seen many times. The V and J genes are TRBV12-3 or TRBV12-4 and TRBJ1-1; tentatively, D is TRBD1 (5 bases). The CDR3 is 14 amino acids. V was trimmed by 8 bases and J by 4 bases, leaving 17 bases between them. CDR3 DNA: TGTGCCAGCCTTAATCCGGACGGGACCACTGAAGCTTTCTTT. Its translation: CASLNPDGTTEAFF.

In its sample, this clonotype was seen many times. CDR3 coding DNA: TGTGCCAGCAGTTTCCCGGGCTCCTACGAGCAGTACTTC. Translating gives CASSFPGSYEQYF. This chain connects TRBV12-3 or TRBV12-4 to TRBJ2-7; D ambiguous. This CDR3 contains 13 residues. V dropped 3 bases and J dropped 0 bases, with 6 bases sitting between them.

This clonotype was counted at least ten times. Written as DNA, the CDR3 is TGTGCCAGCAGCGTAGGGGCTAGCGGGGGGGCAGGGTCCTACGAGCAGTACTTC. As protein: CASSVGASGGAGSYEQYF. The V call is TRBV9, the J call TRBJ2-7; 12 positions agree with TRBD2. After removal of 0 bases from V and 1 base from J, the junction contained 8 bases not matched to a gene. The CDR3 has 18 amino acids. Looked up from germline, CDR1 is SGDLS and CDR2 is YYNGEE.

Ten or more counts support this clonotype. The chain joins TRBV12-3 or TRBV12-4 to TRBJ2-7; D is unclear. The CDR3 totals 15 residues. Between the trimmed V and J ends, which lost 6 bases and 3 bases, there was a span of 18 bases. CDR3 region: CASSPTPRTSYEQYF. CDR3 in DNA: TGTGCCAGCAGCCCAACCCCCCGGACGAGCTACGAGCAGTACTTC.